The T cell receptor (beta chain) under discussion was sequenced for a study of blood T cell repertoires in COVID-19. About the research overall: COVID-19 samples from acute and convalescent phases originated in the United States, Italy and Spain. PBMCs, B-cell-depleted T cells, or T cells were the source of the cDNA or gDNA that made up the material.

CDR1 is SGDLS and CDR2 is YYNGEE in the germline V gene. CDR3 length: 14 residues. The V end was cut by 0 bases, the J end by 4 bases, with 10 bases between. In the source study's methods: From reference gene primer amplification, estimates of nucleated cell counts were derived. Generated by immunoSEQ multiplex PCR, the TCRdb table keeps only in-frame clones and is missing some. V and J calls and clone size come straight from that table; D and trimming were deduced from the DNA. Of roughly 230,000 clones listed, nearly 90% are singletons. Sequences were obtained from peripheral blood. This TCR came from a human donor in a cohort sampled during active COVID-19. The chain links TRBV9 to TRBJ1-1; D is possibly TRBD1 (5 bases). The CDR3 reads CASSVEGLSTEAFF. The DNA for the CDR3 is TGTGCCAGCAGCGTAGAGGGGCTGAGCACTGAAGCTTTCTTT. Together with reference TRBV9 and TRBJ1-1, the CDR3 gives the full variable domain: DSGVTQTPKHLITATGQRVTLRCSPRSGDLSVYWYQQSLDQGLQFLIQYYNGEERAKGNILERFSAQQFPDLHSELNLSSLELGDSALYFCASSVEGLSTEAFFGQGTRLTVV.